The T cell receptor (beta chain) under discussion was sequenced for a study of cytomegalovirus exposure and HLA in healthy donors. Regarding the study as a whole: In vitro checks showed that three CMV-associated chains really do target CMV antigens. The study listed under 200 cytomegalovirus-associated TCR beta chains.

Profiling relied on immunoSEQ multiplex PCR, and the TCRdb table lists in-frame clones only, not all of them. The sample records over 150,000 clones, 95% to 97% being singletons. The donors were part of the validation cohort, which consisted of under 150 subjects and was separate from the first cohort of 600 to 850 subjects. Regarding this clone: What it binds is not known.

The germline CDR1 and CDR2 sequences are SGDLS and YYNGEE. CDR3 size: 14 residues. V was cut by 0 bases and J by 1 base, with 7 bases left in between. This chain uses TRBV9 with TRBJ1-1, with D perhaps TRBD1 (5 bases). This sequence was found in a woman between 18 and 29 years old in good health and CMV-seronegative. Material for sequencing was PBMCs. CDR3 amino acids: CASSVGTGNTEAFF. As DNA, the CDR3 is TGTGCCAGCAGCGTAGGTACAGGGAACACTGAAGCTTTCTTT.